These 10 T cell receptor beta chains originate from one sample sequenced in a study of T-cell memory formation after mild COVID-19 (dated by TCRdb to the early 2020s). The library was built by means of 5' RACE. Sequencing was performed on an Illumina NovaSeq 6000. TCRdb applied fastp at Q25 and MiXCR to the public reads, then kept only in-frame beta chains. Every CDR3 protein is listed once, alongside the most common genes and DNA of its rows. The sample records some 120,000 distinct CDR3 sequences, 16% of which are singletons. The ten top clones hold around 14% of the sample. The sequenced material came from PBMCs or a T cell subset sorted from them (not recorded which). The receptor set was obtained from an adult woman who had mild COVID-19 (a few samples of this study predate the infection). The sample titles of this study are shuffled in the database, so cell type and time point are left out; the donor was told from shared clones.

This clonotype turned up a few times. In DNA form, the CDR3 reads TGTGCCAGCAGCTTCGGCGGGAGCTCAATAGGAGAGACCCAGTACTTC. It encodes CASSFGGSSIGETQYF. The chain uses TRBV5-8 and TRBJ2-5; 7 bases line up with TRBD2. The CDR3 has 16 amino acids. Germline V lookup: CDR1 SGHTS, CDR2 YDEGEE. Trimming cost V 2 bases and J 4 bases; bases outside gene matches: 11.

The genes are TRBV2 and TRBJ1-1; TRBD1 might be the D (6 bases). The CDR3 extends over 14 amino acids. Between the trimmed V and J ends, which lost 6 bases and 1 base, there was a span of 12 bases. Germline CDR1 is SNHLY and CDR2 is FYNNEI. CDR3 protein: CASRILTGNTEAFF. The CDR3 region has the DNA TGTGCCAGCAGGATCCTGACAGGGAACACTGAAGCTTTCTTT.

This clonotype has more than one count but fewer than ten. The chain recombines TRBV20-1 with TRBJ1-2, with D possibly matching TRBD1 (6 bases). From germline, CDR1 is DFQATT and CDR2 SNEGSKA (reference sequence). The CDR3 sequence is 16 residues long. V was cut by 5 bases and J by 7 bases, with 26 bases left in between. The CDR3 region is CSALTPGARGGTGYTF. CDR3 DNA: TGCAGTGCTCTAACCCCAGGGGCCAGGGGTGGGACTGGCTACACCTTC.

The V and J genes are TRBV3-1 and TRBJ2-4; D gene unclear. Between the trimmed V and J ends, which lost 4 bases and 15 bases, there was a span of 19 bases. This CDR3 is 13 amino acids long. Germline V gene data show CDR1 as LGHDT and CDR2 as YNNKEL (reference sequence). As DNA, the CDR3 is TGTGCCAGCAGCCTTTTGAACCTGAAGACGGTGTACTTC. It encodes CASSLLNLKTVYF.

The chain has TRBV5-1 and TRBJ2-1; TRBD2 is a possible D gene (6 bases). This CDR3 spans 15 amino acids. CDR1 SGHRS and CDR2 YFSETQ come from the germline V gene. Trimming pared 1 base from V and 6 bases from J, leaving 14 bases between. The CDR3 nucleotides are TGCGCCAGCAGCTTGTGGCAGGGAGGAGGCAATGAGCAGTTCTTC. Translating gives CASSLWQGGGNEQFF.

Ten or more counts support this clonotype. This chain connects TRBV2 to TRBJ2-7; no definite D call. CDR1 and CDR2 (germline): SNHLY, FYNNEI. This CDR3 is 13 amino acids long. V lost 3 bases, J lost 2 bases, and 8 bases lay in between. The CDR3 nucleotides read TGTGCCAGCAGTGACGATAGGGCCTACGAGCAGTACTTC. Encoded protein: CASSDDRAYEQYF. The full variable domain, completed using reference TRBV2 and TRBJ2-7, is EPEVTQTPSHQVTQMGQEVILRCVPISNHLYFYWYRQILGQKVEFLVSFYNNEISEKSEIFDDQFSVERPDGSNFTLKIRSTKLEDSAMYFCASSDDRAYEQYFGPGTRLTVT.

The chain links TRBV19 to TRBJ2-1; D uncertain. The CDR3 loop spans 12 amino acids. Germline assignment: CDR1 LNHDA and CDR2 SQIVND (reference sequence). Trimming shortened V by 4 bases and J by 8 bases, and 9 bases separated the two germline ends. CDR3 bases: TGTGCCAGTAGTACCGGACGTCATGAGCAGTTCTTC. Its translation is CASSTGRHEQFF.

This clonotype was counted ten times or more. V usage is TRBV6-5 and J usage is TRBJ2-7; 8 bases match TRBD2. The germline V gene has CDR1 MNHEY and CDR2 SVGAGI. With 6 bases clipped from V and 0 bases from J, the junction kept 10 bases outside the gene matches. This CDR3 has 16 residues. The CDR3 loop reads CASSRGGSGSSYEQYF. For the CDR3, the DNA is TGTGCCAGCAGCCGTGGTGGGAGCGGGAGCTCCTACGAGCAGTACTTC.

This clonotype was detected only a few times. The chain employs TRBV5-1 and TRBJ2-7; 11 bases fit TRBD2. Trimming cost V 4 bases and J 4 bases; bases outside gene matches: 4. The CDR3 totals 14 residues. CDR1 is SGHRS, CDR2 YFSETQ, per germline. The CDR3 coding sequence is TGCGCCAGCAGCCCGGGACTAGCGGTTTACGAGCAGTACTTC. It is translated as CASSPGLAVYEQYF. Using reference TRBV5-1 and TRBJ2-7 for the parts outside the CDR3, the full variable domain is KAGVTQTPRYLIKTRGQQVTLSCSPISGHRSVSWYQQTPGQGLQFLFEYFSETQRNKGNFPGRFSGRQFSNSRSEMNVSTLELGDSALYLCASSPGLAVYEQYFGPGTRLTVT.

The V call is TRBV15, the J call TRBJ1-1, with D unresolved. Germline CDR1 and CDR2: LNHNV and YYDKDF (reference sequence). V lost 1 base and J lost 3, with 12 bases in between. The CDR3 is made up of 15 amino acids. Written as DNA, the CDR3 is TGTGCCACCAGCAGAGGAAGACGCACGGACACTGAAGCTTTCTTT. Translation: CATSRGRRTDTEAFF.